This TCR beta chain was sequenced during a study of early stage breast cancer tumors. The CDR3 length is 14 residues. Germline V gene data show CDR1 as MNHNS and CDR2 as SASEGT. Trimming took off 3 bases at V and 0 bases at J, with 9 bases between the two ends. Study findings and constraints: Most shared enriched TCRB sequences were commonly generated ones. Comparing each tissue with blood distinguished tumor from normal in about 85% of the 16 patients. Tumors had 2.5 to 3-fold higher T cell density and higher clonality than adjacent normal breast tissue.

A word on this clone: The antigen remains unidentified.

Blood replicates held 0.5 ug DNA, tumor or normal breast approximately 1.5 ug, two each. Measured with immunoSEQ multiplex PCR; TCRdb has only the in-frame clones, and not every one. The sample yields just over 50,000 clones, approximately 78% seen once. The V call is TRBV6-1, the J call TRBJ2-7, with no clear D. The clonotype originates from a person aged 35-55 years with breast cancer. The source material was blood. The CDR3 protein is CASSEWLVSYEQYF. The CDR3 bases are TGTGCCAGCAGTGAGTGGCTAGTCTCCTACGAGCAGTACTTC.